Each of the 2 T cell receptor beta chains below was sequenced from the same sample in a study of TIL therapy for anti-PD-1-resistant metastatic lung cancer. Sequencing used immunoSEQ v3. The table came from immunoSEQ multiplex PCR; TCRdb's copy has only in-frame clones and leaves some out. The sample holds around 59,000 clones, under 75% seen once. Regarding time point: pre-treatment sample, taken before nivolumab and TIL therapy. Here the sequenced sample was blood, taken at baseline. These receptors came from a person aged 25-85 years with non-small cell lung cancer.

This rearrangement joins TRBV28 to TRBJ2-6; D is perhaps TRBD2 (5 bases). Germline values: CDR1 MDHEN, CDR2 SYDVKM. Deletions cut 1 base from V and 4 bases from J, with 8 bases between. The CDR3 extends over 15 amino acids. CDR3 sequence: CASSLSGSGANVLTF. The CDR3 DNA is TGTGCCAGCAGTTTATCTGGGAGCGGGGCCAACGTCCTGACTTTC.

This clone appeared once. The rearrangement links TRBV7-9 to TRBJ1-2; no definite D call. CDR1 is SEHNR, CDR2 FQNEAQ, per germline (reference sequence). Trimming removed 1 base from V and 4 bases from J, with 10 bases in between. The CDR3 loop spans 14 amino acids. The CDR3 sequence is CASSLGTAFYGYTF. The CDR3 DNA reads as TGTGCCAGCAGCTTAGGCACGGCCTTCTATGGCTACACCTTC.